This T cell receptor (beta chain) was identified in a study of cytomegalovirus exposure and HLA in healthy donors. Study at large: From donors who were HLA-typed, an early data release held around 80 million unique TCRs.

CDR3 length: 14 residues. Germline CDR1 reads SGHTA; CDR2 reads FQGNSA. Trimming removed 1 base at V and 4 bases at J, with 10 bases between. PCR employed 60 Vbeta and 13 Jbeta primers. Clones were sequenced by immunoSEQ multiplex PCR, and TCRdb holds only the in-frame ones, with some missing. The table shows about 87,000 clones, with about 68% occurring only once. Study-wide findings and caveats: Most subjects' HLA-A and HLA-B alleles were reportedly predicted from TCR beta sequences.

Comment on this clone: No antigen is known for it.

The J gene is TRBJ2-5, the V gene TRBV7-2; D gene ambiguous. This TCR derives from a man younger than 45 in good health and CMV-seropositive. The sequenced material came from PBMCs. CDR3 DNA: TGTGCCAGCAGCTTAGGGCAGGTTCCAGAGACCCAGTACTTC. Translating gives CASSLGQVPETQYF.